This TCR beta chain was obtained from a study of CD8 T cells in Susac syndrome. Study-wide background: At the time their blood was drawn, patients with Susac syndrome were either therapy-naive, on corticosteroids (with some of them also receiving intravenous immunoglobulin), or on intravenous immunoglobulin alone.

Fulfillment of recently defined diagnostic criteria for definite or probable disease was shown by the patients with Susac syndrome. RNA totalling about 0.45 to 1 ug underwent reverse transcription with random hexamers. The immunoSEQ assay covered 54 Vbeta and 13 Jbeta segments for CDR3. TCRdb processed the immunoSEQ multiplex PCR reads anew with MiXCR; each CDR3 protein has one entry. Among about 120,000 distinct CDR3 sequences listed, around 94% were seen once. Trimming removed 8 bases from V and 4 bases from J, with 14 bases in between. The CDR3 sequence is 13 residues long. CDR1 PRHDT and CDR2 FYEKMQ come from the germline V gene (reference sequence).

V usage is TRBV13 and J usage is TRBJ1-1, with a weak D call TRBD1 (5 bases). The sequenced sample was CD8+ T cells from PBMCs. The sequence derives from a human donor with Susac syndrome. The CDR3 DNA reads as TGTGCCAGCGGGGGGGAGGATAGCACTGAAGCTTTCTTT. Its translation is CASGGEDSTEAFF.